The rows below give T cell receptor beta chains drawn from one sample of a study of cytomegalovirus exposure and HLA in healthy donors. Method: immunoSEQ multiplex PCR; TCRdb's copy keeps in-frame clones and lacks some. The sample carries under 200,000 clones, around 83% recorded once. Source material: PBMCs. The receptors were gathered from a girl aged 2-10 years in good health and CMV-seropositive. Each CDR3 is given with its conserved first and last residue. Each record gives: clone size, J gene, D gene, V gene, CDR3 protein, CDR3 DNA. D genes are given only for firm matches. Expanded clones are given a class, and other clones once, few, many or no size at all.

>-|TRBJ2-7|-|TRBV29-1
CSVEGRGRGIYERYF
TGCAGCGTTGAAGGTCGGGGGAGGGGGATCTACGAGCGGTACTTC
>-|TRBJ1-5|-|TRBV2
CASSESRFGQPQHF
TGTGCCAGCAGTGAGTCCAGATTCGGGCAGCCCCAGCATTTT
>-|TRBJ2-3|TRBD2|TRBV4-1
CASSQGGAGRKDTQYF
TGCGCCAGCAGCCAAGGGGGAGCGGGAAGGAAAGATACGCAGTATTTT
>-|TRBJ1-5|-|TRBV19
CASSIVRDTTQPQHF
TGTGCCAGTAGTATTGTCCGGGACACTACTCAGCCCCAGCATTTT
>-|TRBJ2-2|-|TRBV7-7
CASSLVVRDNYQQNTGELFF
TGTGCTAGCAGCTTAGTAGTCCGGGACAATTACCAGCAGAACACCGGGGAGCTGTTTTTT
>-|TRBJ2-1|TRBD2|TRBV30
CAWSGTPLAGSEQFF
TGTGCCTGGAGCGGAACTCCCCTAGCGGGGAGTGAGCAGTTCTTC
>-|TRBJ2-1|-|TRBV28
CASSSRRIRPYNEQFF
TGTGCCAGCAGTTCTAGAAGGATCCGGCCTTACAATGAGCAGTTCTTC
>-|TRBJ2-1|TRBD2|TRBV28
CASSFVGTTPREQFF
TGTGCCAGCAGTTTCGTGGGGACTACCCCTCGGGAGCAGTTCTTC
>-|TRBJ2-5|-|TRBV19
CASSTTFKGRVVETQYF
TGTGCCAGTAGTACTACCTTTAAAGGGCGGGTTGTAGAGACCCAGTACTTC
>-|TRBJ1-2|-|TRBV27
CASSLVGQSSGYTF
TGTGCCAGCAGTTTAGTTGGACAGTCTTCCGGCTACACCTTC
>few|TRBJ2-1|TRBD2|TRBV7-9
CASSSLFGGRATVENEQFF
TGTGCCAGCAGCTCCCTCTTTGGAGGGAGGGCGACGGTAGAAAATGAGCAGTTCTTC
>-|TRBJ2-1|TRBD2|TRBV27
CASSFSAGGHNEQFF
TGTGCCAGCAGTTTTTCAGCGGGAGGCCACAATGAGCAGTTCTTC
>-|TRBJ2-1|-|TRBV30
CAWREAGPYNEQFF
TGTGCCTGGAGGGAAGCGGGCCCCTACAATGAGCAGTTCTTC
>-|TRBJ1-1|-|TRBV4-1
CASSQVAGDTEAFF
TGCGCCAGCAGCCAAGTGGCAGGGGACACTGAAGCTTTCTTT
>few|TRBJ1-1|-|TRBV28
CASTTGGTEAFF
TGTGCCAGCACGACGGGGGGCACTGAAGCTTTCTTT